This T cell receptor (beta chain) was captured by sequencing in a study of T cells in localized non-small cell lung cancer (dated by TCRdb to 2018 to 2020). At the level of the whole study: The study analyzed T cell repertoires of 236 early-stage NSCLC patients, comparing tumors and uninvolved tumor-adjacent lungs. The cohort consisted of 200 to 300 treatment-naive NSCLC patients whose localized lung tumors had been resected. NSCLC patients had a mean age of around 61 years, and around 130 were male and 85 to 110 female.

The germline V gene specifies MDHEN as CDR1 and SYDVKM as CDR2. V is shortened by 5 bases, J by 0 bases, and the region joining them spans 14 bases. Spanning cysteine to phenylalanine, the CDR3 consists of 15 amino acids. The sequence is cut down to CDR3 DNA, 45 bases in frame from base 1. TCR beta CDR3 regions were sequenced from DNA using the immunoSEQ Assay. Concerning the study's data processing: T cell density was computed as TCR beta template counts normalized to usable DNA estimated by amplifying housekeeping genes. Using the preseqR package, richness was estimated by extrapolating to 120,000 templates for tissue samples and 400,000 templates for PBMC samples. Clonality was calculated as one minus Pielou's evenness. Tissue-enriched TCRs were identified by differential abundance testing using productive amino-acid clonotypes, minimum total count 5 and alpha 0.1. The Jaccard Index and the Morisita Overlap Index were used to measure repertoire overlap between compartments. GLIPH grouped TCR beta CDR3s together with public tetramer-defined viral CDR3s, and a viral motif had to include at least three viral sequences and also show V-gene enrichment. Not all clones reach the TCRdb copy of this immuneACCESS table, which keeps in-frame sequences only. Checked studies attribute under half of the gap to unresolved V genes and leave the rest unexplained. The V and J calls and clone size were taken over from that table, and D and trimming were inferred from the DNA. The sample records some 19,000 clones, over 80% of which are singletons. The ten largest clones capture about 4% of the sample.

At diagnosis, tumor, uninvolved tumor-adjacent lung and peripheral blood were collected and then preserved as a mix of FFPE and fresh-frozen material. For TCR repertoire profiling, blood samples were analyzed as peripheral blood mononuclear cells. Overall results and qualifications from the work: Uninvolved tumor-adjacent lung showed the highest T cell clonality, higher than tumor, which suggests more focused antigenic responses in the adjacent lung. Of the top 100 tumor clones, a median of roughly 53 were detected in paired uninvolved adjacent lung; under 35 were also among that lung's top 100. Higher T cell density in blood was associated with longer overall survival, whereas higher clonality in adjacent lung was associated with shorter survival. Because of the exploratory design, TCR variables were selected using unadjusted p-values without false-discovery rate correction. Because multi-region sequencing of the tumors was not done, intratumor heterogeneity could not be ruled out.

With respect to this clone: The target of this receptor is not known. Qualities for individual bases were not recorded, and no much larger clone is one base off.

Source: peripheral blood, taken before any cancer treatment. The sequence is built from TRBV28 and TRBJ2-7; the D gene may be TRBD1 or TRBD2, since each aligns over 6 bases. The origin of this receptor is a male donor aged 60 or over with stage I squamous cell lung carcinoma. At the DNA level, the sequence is TGTGCCAGCAGTCCCCGGGGGACACACTCCTACGAGCAGTACTTC. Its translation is CASSPRGTHSYEQYF.